This TCR beta chain was recorded in a study of CD8 T cells in Susac syndrome (dated by TCRdb to the late 2010s). For the wider study: Repertoire sequencing was used to test whether CD8+ T cell activation and differentiation in Susac syndrome was antigen driven. CD8+ T cell repertoire clonality was compared between about a dozen healthy donors, some 14 Susac syndrome patients and fewer than 19 multiple sclerosis patients. General conclusions and limits of the study: The TCR sequencing and HLA analysis was acknowledged to have included a relatively small number of individuals.

RNA was extracted using the RNeasy kit, and roughly 0.45 to 1 ug of the RNA was reverse transcribed with random hexamers. The immunoSEQ multiplex PCR assay, which covers 54 Vbeta and 13 Jbeta segments, was used to amplify TCR beta CDR3 regions. To correct PCR amplification bias, a synthetic template baseline was used for both primer optimization and computational correction. The original methods were these. Reads were assigned to V, D and J genes according to IMGT and analyzed in immunoSEQ Analyzer, with only productive sequences retained. Clonality was computed as one minus Shannon entropy normalized by log2 of the number of productive unique sequences. For each patient and control, public and private clones were evaluated among the 100 most prevalent clones. Susac-specific clones were defined as absent from healthy and MS cohorts, some 1,000 published viral clones and other ImmuneACCESS disease sequences. TCRdb reprocessed the public reads (quality trimming at Q25 with fastp, clone calling with MiXCR) and kept in-frame beta chains. Records with the same CDR3 protein are collapsed into one entry carrying the most frequent genes and DNA. What appears here as the V and J calls and clone size reflects TCRdb's work, not the paper's. This sample lists about 280,000 distinct CDR3 sequences; roughly 81% were detected once. Over 0.095% of the sample is in the top ten clones.

V lost 6 bases and J lost 0 bases, and the count of bases not matched to a germline gene is 8. Per the germline V gene, MNHNS is the CDR1 and SASEGT is the CDR2. Its CDR3 holds 18 amino acids, cysteine through phenylalanine. Solely the CDR3 DNA is kept, with 54 bases framed from the first base. The sample holds one count of this clonotype. Which antigen it targets is not known. It has no much larger one-base neighbor in the sample; base qualities were not kept. A single read constitutes weak evidence. Peripheral blood CD8+ and CD4+ T cells from healthy donors, Susac syndrome patients and multiple sclerosis patients were profiled by high-throughput TCR beta sequencing. Multiple sclerosis controls were treatment-naive patients with stable or active relapsing-remitting disease fulfilling revised McDonald criteria. Bulk CD8+ and CD4+ T cells were purified by magnetic negative isolation, whereas CD8+ TEMRA cells were enriched by FACS. Blood was collected in EDTA tubes and processed within 24 hours, with PBMCs isolated through density gradient centrifugation. PBMCs intended for TCR sequencing were frozen in liquid nitrogen and were later thawed in a 37 degrees C water bath. Purity of sorted or isolated CD4+, CD8+ and CD8+ TEMRA cells was at least 90%.

The sequenced sample consisted of CD8+ T cells from PBMCs. The V gene is TRBV6-1 and the J gene is TRBJ2-1, with 13 junctional bases fitting TRBD2. This sequence was found in a human donor with multiple sclerosis. The DNA sequence follows: TGTGCCAGCAGCCCCGGGACTAGCGGGGAAAGCTCCTACAATGAGCAGTTCTTC. This encodes CASSPGTSGESSYNEQFF.